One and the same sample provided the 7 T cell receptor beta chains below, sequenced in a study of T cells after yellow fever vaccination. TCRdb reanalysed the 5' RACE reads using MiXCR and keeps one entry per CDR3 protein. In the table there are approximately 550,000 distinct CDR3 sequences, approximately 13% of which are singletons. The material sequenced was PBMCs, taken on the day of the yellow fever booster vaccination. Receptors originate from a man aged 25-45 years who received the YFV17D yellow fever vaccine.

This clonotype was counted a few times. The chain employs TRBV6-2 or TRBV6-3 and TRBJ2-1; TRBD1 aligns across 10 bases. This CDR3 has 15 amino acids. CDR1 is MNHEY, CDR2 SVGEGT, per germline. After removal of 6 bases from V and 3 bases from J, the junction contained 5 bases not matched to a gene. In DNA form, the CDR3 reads TGTGCCAGCAGCAGGGACAGGGGAATCTACAATGAGCAGTTCTTC. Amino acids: CASSRDRGIYNEQFF.

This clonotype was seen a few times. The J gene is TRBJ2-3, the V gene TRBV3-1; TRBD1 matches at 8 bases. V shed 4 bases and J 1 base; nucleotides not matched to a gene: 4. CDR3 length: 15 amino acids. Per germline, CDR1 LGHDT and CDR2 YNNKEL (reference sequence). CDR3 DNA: TGTGCCAGCAGCCCCCAGGGGGCACGCACAGATACGCAGTATTTT. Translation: CASSPQGARTDTQYF.

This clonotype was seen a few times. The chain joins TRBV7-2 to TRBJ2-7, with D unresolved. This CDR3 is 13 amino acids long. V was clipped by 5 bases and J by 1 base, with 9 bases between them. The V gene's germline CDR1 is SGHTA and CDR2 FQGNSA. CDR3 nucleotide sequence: TGTGCCAGCAGCGCTCGGTCTTCCTACGAGCAGTACTTC. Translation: CASSARSSYEQYF.

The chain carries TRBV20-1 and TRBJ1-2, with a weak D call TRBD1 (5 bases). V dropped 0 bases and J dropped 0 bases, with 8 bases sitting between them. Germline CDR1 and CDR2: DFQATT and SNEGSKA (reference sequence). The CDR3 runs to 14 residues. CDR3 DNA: TGCAGTGCTAGAGATCTAGGGGCTAACTATGGCTACACCTTC. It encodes CSARDLGANYGYTF.

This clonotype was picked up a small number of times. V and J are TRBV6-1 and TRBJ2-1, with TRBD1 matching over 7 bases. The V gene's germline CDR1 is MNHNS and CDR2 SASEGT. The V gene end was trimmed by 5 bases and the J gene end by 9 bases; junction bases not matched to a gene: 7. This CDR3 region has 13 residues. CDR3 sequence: CASSQLPGGEQFF. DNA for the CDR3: TGTGCCAGCAGTCAACTTCCAGGGGGTGAGCAGTTCTTC.

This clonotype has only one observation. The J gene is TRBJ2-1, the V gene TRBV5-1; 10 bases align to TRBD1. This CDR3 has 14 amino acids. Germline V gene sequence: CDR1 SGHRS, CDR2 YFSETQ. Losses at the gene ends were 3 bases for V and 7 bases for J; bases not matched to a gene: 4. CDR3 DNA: TGCGCCAGCAGCTGGGACAGGGGTTTTAATGAGCAGTTCTTC. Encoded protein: CASSWDRGFNEQFF.

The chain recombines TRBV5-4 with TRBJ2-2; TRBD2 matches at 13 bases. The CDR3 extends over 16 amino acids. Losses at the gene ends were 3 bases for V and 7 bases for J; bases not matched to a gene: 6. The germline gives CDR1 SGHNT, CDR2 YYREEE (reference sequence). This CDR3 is CASSSGLAGPNGELFF. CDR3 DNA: TGTGCCAGCAGCTCGGGACTAGCGGGGCCTAACGGGGAGCTGTTTTTT. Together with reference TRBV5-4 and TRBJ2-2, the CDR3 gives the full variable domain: ETGVTQSPTHLIKTRGQQVTLRCSSQSGHNTVSWYQQALGQGPQFIFQYYREEENGRGNFPPRFSGLQFPNYSSELNVNALELDDSALYLCASSSGLAGPNGELFFGEGSRLTVL.